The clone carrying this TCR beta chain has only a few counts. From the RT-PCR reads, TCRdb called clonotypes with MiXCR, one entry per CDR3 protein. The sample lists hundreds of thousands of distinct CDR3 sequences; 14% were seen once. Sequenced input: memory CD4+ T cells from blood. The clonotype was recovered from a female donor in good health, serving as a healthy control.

CDR3 coding DNA: TGTGCCAGCAGTTTACGTCTTGGAGCGGGAGGCGACGAGCAGTACTTC. As protein: CASSLRLGAGGDEQYF. This chain uses TRBV12-3 or TRBV12-4 with TRBJ2-7; TRBD2 aligns across 9 bases. CDR3 size: 16 residues. J lost 5 bases, V lost 2 bases, and 10 bases had no gene match.